Presented here are 9 T cell receptor beta chains from one specimen sequenced in a study of blood T cell repertoires in COVID-19. The assay was immunoSEQ multiplex PCR, and TCRdb's table has in-frame clones only and misses some. The table lists some 220,000 clones, around 91% of them singletons. The sequencing input was PBMCs or T cells enriched from blood (not recorded which). These receptors all stem from a woman younger than 30 in a cohort exposed to, infected with or recovered from COVID-19 (not recorded which).

This chain links TRBV13 with TRBJ2-7; 9 nucleotides line up with TRBD1. The germline gives CDR1 PRHDT, CDR2 FYEKMQ (reference sequence). The junction had 3 bases not matched to a gene; V was cut back by 1 base and J by 2 bases. CDR3 length: 15 amino acids. Here the CDR3 reads CASSLVGQGTYEQYF. Written as DNA, the CDR3 is TGTGCCAGCAGCTTAGTGGGACAGGGAACCTACGAGCAGTACTTC.

The chain carries TRBV20-1 and TRBJ2-7; no firm D call. Trimming left V 4 bases short and J 3 bases short, with 7 bases between. The CDR3 has 11 residues. From germline, CDR1 is DFQATT and CDR2 SNEGSKA (reference sequence). CDR3 amino acids: CSANLGYEQYF. The DNA for the CDR3 is TGCAGTGCTAACCTAGGCTACGAGCAGTACTTC.

J is TRBJ2-1 and V is TRBV7-3, with a tentative D call TRBD1 (6 bases). The CDR3 contains 14 residues. Germline loops: CDR1 SGHTA, CDR2 FQGTGA. V was cut by 5 bases and J by 4 bases, with 12 bases left in between. The CDR3 is CASSLLTGYNEQFF. CDR3 sequence (DNA): TGTGCCAGCAGCCTCCTCACAGGGTACAATGAGCAGTTCTTC. Full variable domain (outside the CDR3, taken from reference TRBV7-3 and TRBJ2-1): GAGVSQTPSNKVTEKGKYVELRCDPISGHTALYWYRQSLGQGPEFLIYFQGTGAADDSGLPNDRFFAVRPEGSVSTLKIQRTERGDSAVYLCASSLLTGYNEQFFGPGTRLTVL.

V and J are TRBV19 and TRBJ2-5; D not certain. Germline assignment: CDR1 LNHDA and CDR2 SQIVND (reference sequence). Trimming took 2 bases from V and 5 from J, leaving 12 bases between them. This CDR3 region has 14 residues. The CDR3 DNA is TGTGCCAGTAGTATATCCCCGACATGGGAGACCCAGTACTTC. Protein product: CASSISPTWETQYF. Together with reference TRBV19 and TRBJ2-5, the CDR3 gives the full variable domain: DGGITQSPKYLFRKEGQNVTLSCEQNLNHDAMYWYRQDPGQGLRLIYYSQIVNDFQKGDIAEGYSVSREKKESFPLTVTSAQKNPTAFYLCASSISPTWETQYFGPGTRLLVL.

The gene calls are TRBV24-1 and TRBJ1-5; no reliable D call. Germline V gene sequence: CDR1 KGHDR, CDR2 SFDVKD. V lost 3 bases, J lost 5 bases, and 10 bases lay in between. The CDR3 covers 14 residues. CDR3 amino acids: CATSDRDLYQPQHF. CDR3 DNA: TGTGCCACCAGTGATCGGGATCTTTATCAGCCCCAGCATTTT.

The chain is built from TRBV2 and TRBJ2-7, with 10 bases identical to TRBD2. This CDR3 is built from 16 residues. CDR1 and CDR2 (germline): SNHLY, FYNNEI. With V trimmed by 2 bases and J by 3 bases, 7 bases remained unmatched. The CDR3 sequence is CASSETSLAGGYEQYF. In DNA form, the CDR3 reads TGTGCCAGCAGTGAAACTAGCTTAGCGGGAGGCTACGAGCAGTACTTC.

The chain links TRBV24-1 to TRBJ2-2; 9 positions match TRBD1. The CDR3 contains 17 residues. Germline assignment: CDR1 KGHDR and CDR2 SFDVKD. Trimming took 1 base from V and 7 from J; bases not matched to a gene: 9. CDR3 residues: CATSDLTTGQGVGELFF. In DNA, the CDR3 is TGTGCCACCAGTGATTTAACCACGGGACAGGGCGTCGGGGAGCTGTTTTTT.

About this clone: Within the sample, other DNA sequences also encode this same CDR3. The chain carries TRBV5-1 and TRBJ1-3; D is unresolved. CDR3 size: 13 residues. CDR1 and CDR2 from the germline V gene are SGHRS and YFSETQ. The ends were cut back, 5 bases at V and 0 bases at J, with 6 bases in the middle. The DNA of the CDR3 is TGCGCCAGCAGGAGGGACTCTGGAAACACCATATATTTT. It is translated as CASRRDSGNTIYF.

The rearrangement joins TRBV24-1 to TRBJ2-1; 10 positions agree with TRBD2. The CDR3 loop spans 14 amino acids. After removal of 7 bases from V and 9 bases from J, the junction contained 8 bases not matched to a gene. Germline values: CDR1 KGHDR, CDR2 SFDVKD. CDR3 amino acids: CATRAGGEGVEQFF. Written as DNA, the CDR3 is TGTGCCACCAGAGCGGGAGGGGAGGGAGTTGAGCAGTTCTTC.